Following are 18 T cell receptor beta chains from one sample sequenced in a study of T-cell memory formation after mild COVID-19. TCRdb used MiXCR to reprocess the 5' RACE reads, holding one entry per CDR3 protein. The sample records about 410,000 distinct CDR3 sequences, 23% being singletons. Sequencing was done on a sample of PBMCs or a T cell subset sorted from them (not recorded which). The receptors here all came from an adult woman who had mild COVID-19 (a few samples of this study predate the infection). Cell type and time point are not known.

The gene calls are TRBV6-1 and TRBJ1-1, with unresolved D. V was cut by 8 bases and J by 1 base, with 11 bases left in between. The germline V gene encodes CDR1 MNHNS and CDR2 SASEGT. CDR3 length: 13 amino acids. The CDR3 DNA follows: TGTGCCAGCTATGGGCCACCGAACACTGAAGCTTTCTTT. Encoded protein: CASYGPPNTEAFF.

This sequence joins TRBV24-1 and TRBJ2-1; 7 nucleotides line up with TRBD2. Germline lookup yields CDR1 KGHDR and CDR2 SFDVKD. The ends lost 9 bases at V and 6 bases at J; junction bases unmatched: 13. The CDR3 sequence is 15 residues long. The CDR3 DNA follows: TGTGCCACCGGGGGAGGGCCAGATAGTTTCAATGAGCAGTTCTTC. Translating it yields CATGGGPDSFNEQFF.

The chain couples TRBV27 to TRBJ1-1; the D is unclear. Germline assignment: CDR1 MNHEY and CDR2 SMNVEV (reference sequence). The CDR3 has 14 amino acids. V gave up 3 bases and J gave up 4 bases, with 12 bases separating them. This chain's CDR3 is CASSLFFGVTEAFF. In DNA form, the CDR3 reads TGTGCCAGCAGTTTGTTCTTCGGGGTCACTGAAGCTTTCTTT.

The V and J genes are TRBV6-5 and TRBJ1-5; a possible D gene is TRBD1 (6 bases). The germline gives CDR1 MNHEY, CDR2 SVGAGI. The V and J ends lost 6 bases and 3 bases respectively, with 12 bases between them. The CDR3 totals 14 residues. The CDR3 region has the DNA TGTGCCAGCAGCCCAGGGGCCACCAATCAGCCCCAGCATTTT. It is translated as CASSPGATNQPQHF.

The CDR3 region is CSVATGDEQFF. The CDR3 DNA is TGCAGCGTTGCGACAGGGGATGAGCAGTTCTTC. The chain carries TRBV29-1 and TRBJ2-1, with 8 bases lining up with TRBD1. The CDR3 has 11 amino acids. Germline V gene sequence: CDR1 SQVTM, CDR2 ANQGSEA. The V and J ends lost 4 bases and 8 bases, in that order; junction bases with no gene match: 1.

This clonotype was seen more than once but under ten times. This sequence joins TRBV27 and TRBJ2-7; TRBD1 agrees at 9 bases. V was pared by 5 bases and J by 5 bases, with 13 bases of the junction left unmatched. This CDR3 has 16 amino acids. Germline CDR1 and CDR2: MNHEY and SMNVEV (reference sequence). The CDR3 DNA follows: TGTGCCAGCAGTCCCGCCCAAACAGGGGGCGCGGACGAGCAGTACTTC. Protein: CASSPAQTGGADEQYF.

The chain carries TRBV7-9 and TRBJ2-5; possibly TRBD1 or TRBD2 for D (6 bases each). The V end lost 3 bases, the J end lost 5 bases, and 16 bases lay between the germline ends. Germline CDR1 is SEHNR and CDR2 is FQNEAQ (reference sequence). The CDR3 contains 15 residues. This CDR3 is CASSFIGGGPETQYF. In nucleotides, the CDR3 is TGTGCCAGCAGCTTTATCGGAGGGGGGCCGGAGACCCAGTACTTC.

The chain couples TRBV12-3 or TRBV12-4 to TRBJ1-1; D is unresolved. The CDR3 runs to 15 residues. Trimming left V 7 bases short and J 5 bases short, with 20 bases between. CDR3 region: CASTKKVGVWTEAFF. CDR3 coding DNA: TGTGCCAGCACCAAAAAGGTGGGCGTATGGACTGAAGCTTTCTTT.

The chain joins TRBV6-2 or TRBV6-3 to TRBJ2-7, with no clear D. Trimming took off 7 bases at V and 4 bases at J, with 20 bases between the two ends. The CDR3 has 15 residues. Germline lookup yields CDR1 MNHEY and CDR2 SVGEGT. CDR3 amino acids: CASTRTGAESYEQYF. CDR3 nucleotide sequence: TGTGCCAGCACGAGGACCGGCGCCGAATCATACGAGCAGTACTTC.

This clonotype has more than one count but fewer than ten. The chain carries TRBV3-1 and TRBJ1-1; D is perhaps TRBD1 (6 bases). The CDR3 has 13 residues. Germline CDR1 LGHDT, CDR2 YNNKEL (reference sequence). V gave up 4 bases and J gave up 6 bases, with 12 bases separating them. This CDR3 is CASSPTGFPEAFF. CDR3 DNA sequence: TGTGCCAGCAGCCCAACAGGGTTCCCTGAAGCTTTCTTT.

Only a few counts were recorded for this clonotype. This CDR3 reads CASSGLEEQFF. The CDR3 bases are TGTGCCAGCAGTGGACTAGAAGAGCAGTTCTTC. This sequence joins TRBV12-3 or TRBV12-4 and TRBJ2-1; the match to TRBD2 covers 7 bases. V lost 5 bases, J lost 10 bases, and 2 bases stayed unmatched. The CDR3 length is 11 residues.

The chain is built from TRBV5-5 and TRBJ2-7; a weak D match, TRBD1 (6 bases). Germline CDR1 and CDR2: SGHKS and YYEKEE (reference sequence). V lost 0 bases to trimming and J lost 2 bases, with 9 bases between them. The CDR3 consists of 14 residues. CDR3 amino acids: CASSLGDKAYEQYF. The CDR3 nucleotides read TGTGCCAGCAGCTTGGGGGACAAGGCCTACGAGCAGTACTTC.

The chain recombines TRBV28 with TRBJ2-5; D call uncertain. Germline CDR1 MDHEN, CDR2 SYDVKM. CDR3 length equals 13 residues. Trimming took 2 bases from V and 5 from J, leaving 9 bases between them. The CDR3, as DNA: TGTGCCAGCAGTTTAAAATCTCCGGAGACCCAGTACTTC. Residues: CASSLKSPETQYF.

The rearrangement uses TRBV5-1 and TRBJ2-3; 9 bases agree with TRBD2. The CDR3 is 16 amino acids. After removal of 0 bases from V and 2 bases from J, the junction contained 4 bases not matched to a gene. Germline lookup yields CDR1 SGHRS and CDR2 YFSETQ. CDR3 region: CASSLGGRAPTDTQYF. DNA of the CDR3: TGCGCCAGCAGCTTGGGCGGGAGGGCCCCCACAGATACGCAGTATTTT.

The chain combines TRBV24-1 with TRBJ2-1; TRBD2 aligns across 13 bases. Unmatched junction bases numbered 9, after V lost 4 bases and J lost 7 bases. This CDR3 has 17 residues. In germline, CDR1 is KGHDR, CDR2 SFDVKD. The CDR3 is CATSDPGLAGVGNEQFF. CDR3 DNA sequence: TGTGCCACCAGTGACCCCGGACTAGCGGGAGTGGGAAATGAGCAGTTCTTC.

This clonotype appeared a few times. The chain links TRBV5-1 to TRBJ2-1, with 9 bases matching TRBD1. In germline, CDR1 is SGHRS, CDR2 YFSETQ. V lost 0 bases, J lost 4 bases, and 2 bases stayed unmatched. This CDR3 region has 15 residues. This CDR3 reads CASSLDGTGYNEQFF. CDR3 bases: TGCGCCAGCAGCTTGGATGGGACAGGGTACAATGAGCAGTTCTTC.

This clonotype was counted a few times. The CDR3 DNA is TGTGCCAGCAGCCCTATAATCACGGCAGTCACAGATACGCAGTATTTT. This gives the protein CASSPIITAVTDTQYF. V is TRBV7-3 and J is TRBJ2-3; D is undetermined. Germline CDR1 and CDR2: SGHTA and FQGTGA. The CDR3 runs to 16 residues. V dropped 5 bases and J dropped 2 bases, with 17 bases sitting between them.

This clonotype was found a few times. The chain carries TRBV9 and TRBJ2-1; 10 bases are shared with TRBD2. The germline gives CDR1 SGDLS, CDR2 YYNGEE. CDR3 length: 16 amino acids. J was trimmed by 8 bases and V by 4 bases; bases with no gene match: 12. The CDR3 DNA follows: TGTGCCAGCAGCTCTCAAGCGGGAGGGGGACACTATGAGCAGTTCTTC. As protein: CASSSQAGGGHYEQFF.